A single sample is the source of the 22 T cell receptor beta chains below, sequenced in a study of T-cell memory formation after mild COVID-19. TCRdb reanalysed the 5' RACE reads using MiXCR and keeps one entry per CDR3 protein. The sample records about 470,000 distinct CDR3 sequences, approximately 18% being singletons. Sample: PBMCs or a T cell subset sorted from them (not recorded which). The source of these receptors is an adult woman who had mild COVID-19 (a few samples of this study predate the infection). Cell type and time point are not known.

This clonotype turned up a few times. V gene TRBV30 combines with J gene TRBJ2-3; no reliable D call. Deletions cut 0 bases from V and 7 bases from J, with 5 bases between. The germline V gene encodes CDR1 GTSNPN and CDR2 SVGIG (reference sequence). The CDR3 spans 11 residues. CDR3 residues: CAWSVQNTQYF. CDR3 bases: TGTGCCTGGAGTGTACAGAATACGCAGTATTTT. The entire variable domain, with the rest obtained from reference TRBV30 and TRBJ2-3, is as follows: SQTIHQWPATLVQPVGSPLSLECTVEGTSNPNLYWYRQAAGRGLQLLFYSVGIGQISSEVPQNLSASRPQDRQFILSSKKLLLSDSGFYLCAWSVQNTQYFGPGTRLTVL.

This clonotype was recorded at least ten times. The rearrangement joins TRBV9 to TRBJ2-1, with TRBD2 matching 12 bases. Germline V gives CDR1 SGDLS, CDR2 YYNGEE. V lost 0 bases and J lost 2; bases outside the gene matches: 3. The CDR3 runs 17 residues. The CDR3, as DNA: TGTGCCAGCAGCGTAGGGACTAGCGGGGATCCCTACAATGAGCAGTTCTTC. Residues: CASSVGTSGDPYNEQFF.

This clonotype was detected a few times. The CDR3 loop is CASSLRRDRTNEQFF. CDR3 bases: TGTGCCAGCAGCCTACGCCGGGACAGGACGAATGAGCAGTTCTTC. This chain links TRBV7-2 with TRBJ2-1, with TRBD1 matching 8 bases. V lost 5 bases and J lost 7; bases outside the gene matches: 10. The CDR3 extends over 15 amino acids. Germline assignment: CDR1 SGHTA and CDR2 FQGNSA.

The V gene is TRBV27, the J gene TRBJ2-7; 7 bases match TRBD2. V shed 6 bases and J 2 bases; nucleotides not matched to a gene: 7. Germline CDR1 is MNHEY and CDR2 is SMNVEV (reference sequence). CDR3 size: 14 residues. In DNA, the CDR3 is TGTGCCAGCAGGGGGGGGAAGGAAACCTACGAGCAGTACTTC. Residues: CASRGGKETYEQYF.

The chain joins TRBV4-2 to TRBJ1-1; TRBD1 is a possible D gene (5 bases). Germline V lookup: CDR1 LGHNA, CDR2 YNFKEQ. With 8 bases removed from V and 0 bases from J, the gap between germline ends came to 19 bases. CDR3 size: 16 residues. The CDR3 DNA sequence: TGTGCCAGCTGTCGGGACCCCATTTCGATGAACACTGAAGCTTTCTTT. This encodes CASCRDPISMNTEAFF.

This clonotype turned up a few times. The chain carries TRBV20-1 and TRBJ2-7, with D tentatively TRBD2 (6 bases). Trimming shortened V by 2 bases and J by 3 bases, and 14 bases separated the two germline ends. The germline V gene encodes CDR1 DFQATT and CDR2 SNEGSKA (reference sequence). The CDR3 sequence is 14 residues long. The CDR3 sequence is CSARNWGEGYEQYF. As DNA, the CDR3 is TGCAGTGCTAGAAATTGGGGGGAAGGCTACGAGCAGTACTTC.

The chain carries TRBV7-2 and TRBJ1-1, with D perhaps TRBD1 (5 bases). The germline gives CDR1 SGHTA, CDR2 FQGNSA. V lost 1 base, J lost 1 base, and 10 bases lay in between. The CDR3 length is 15 residues. CDR3 region: CASSLGGTTNTEAFF. The CDR3 DNA reads TGTGCCAGCAGCTTAGGGGGCACGACGAACACTGAAGCTTTCTTT.

This rearrangement joins TRBV2 to TRBJ1-2; possible D gene TRBD1, 5 bases. This CDR3 is built from 14 residues. V lost 7 bases to trimming and J lost 5 bases, with 17 bases between them. Per germline, CDR1 SNHLY and CDR2 FYNNEI. CDR3 bases: TGTGCCAGCACCGGAGGGACCGCTTCTTATGGCTACACCTTC. Its protein is CASTGGTASYGYTF.

This clonotype has more than one count but fewer than ten. The chain joins TRBV7-2 to TRBJ1-4, with a weak D call TRBD1 (6 bases). The CDR3 is made up of 16 amino acids. Germline lookup yields CDR1 SGHTA and CDR2 FQGNSA. With 1 base removed from V and 8 bases from J, the gap between germline ends came to 17 bases. This chain's CDR3 is CASSLVAGARGEKLFF. The CDR3 DNA follows: TGTGCCAGCAGCTTAGTGGCGGGGGCTCGGGGGGAAAAACTGTTTTTT. Full variable domain (missing parts from reference TRBV7-2 and TRBJ1-4): GAGVSQSPSNKVTEKGKDVELRCDPISGHTALYWYRQSLGQGLEFLIYFQGNSAPDKSGLPSDRFSAERTGGSVSTLTIQRTQQEDSAVYLCASSLVAGARGEKLFFGSGTQLSVL.

The chain links TRBV4-2 to TRBJ2-6; D is perhaps TRBD1 or TRBD2 (5 bases each). V lost 4 bases, J lost 6 bases, and 19 bases lay in between. CDR3 length: 17 amino acids. CDR1 is LGHNA and CDR2 is YNFKEQ in the germline V gene. The CDR3 is CASSLSQRQGPANVLTF. DNA of the CDR3: TGTGCCAGCAGCCTTTCCCAGCGGCAGGGTCCGGCCAACGTCCTGACTTTC.

This clonotype was counted only a few times. This sequence joins TRBV4-1 and TRBJ1-1; no clear D gene. V lost 4 bases and J 6 bases, leaving 12 bases between the germline ends. The germline V gene has CDR1 MGHRA and CDR2 YSYEKL. The CDR3 loop spans 13 amino acids. CDR3: CASSPREVAEAFF. The CDR3 coding sequence is TGCGCCAGCAGCCCTAGGGAGGTGGCTGAAGCTTTCTTT.

The chain combines TRBV6-4 with TRBJ2-2; D remains unclear. The ends were cut back, 3 bases at V and 5 bases at J, with 4 bases in the middle. The length of the CDR3 is 12 residues. Per germline, CDR1 MRHNA and CDR2 SNTAGT. The CDR3 loop is CASSEVTGELFF. CDR3 bases: TGTGCCAGCAGTGAGGTGACCGGGGAGCTGTTTTTT.

The chain joins TRBV4-2 to TRBJ2-1; 9 bases map to TRBD2. Germline CDR1 and CDR2: LGHNA and YNFKEQ. Trimming at V came to 3 bases and at J to 10 bases, leaving 19 bases not matched to a gene. The CDR3 is 18 residues long. The CDR3 here is CASSQDLAGIRKGLEQFF. The CDR3 DNA follows: TGTGCCAGCAGCCAGGACCTAGCGGGAATTAGGAAGGGCTTAGAGCAGTTCTTC.

This clonotype has a handful of counts. The chain uses TRBV18 and TRBJ1-2; TRBD1 aligns across 7 bases. After removal of 2 bases from V and 11 bases from J, the junction contained 5 bases not matched to a gene. The CDR3 totals 12 residues. CDR1 KGHSH and CDR2 LQKENI come from the germline V gene. The CDR3 DNA reads as TGTGCCAGCTCACCAGAGGGACAGATTTACACCTTC. Its translation: CASSPEGQIYTF. The entire variable domain, with the rest obtained from reference TRBV18 and TRBJ1-2, is as follows: NAGVMQNPRHLVRRRGQEARLRCSPMKGHSHVYWYRQLPEEGLKFMVYLQKENIIDESGMPKERFSAEFPKEGPSILRIQQVVRGDSAAYFCASSPEGQIYTFGSGTRLTVV.

This clonotype was detected a few times. The chain uses TRBV11-2 and TRBJ2-1; 9 bases match TRBD1. Germline CDR1 is SGHAT and CDR2 is FQNNGV. The CDR3 sequence is 14 residues long. The V segment lost 10 bases and the J segment 1 base; nucleotides outside the gene matches: 5. In DNA, the CDR3 is TGTGCCACCCAAGGACAGGGGTCCTACAATGAGCAGTTCTTC. Protein product: CATQGQGSYNEQFF.

This clonotype was found many times. This chain links TRBV6-5 with TRBJ2-1, with TRBD1 as a possible D gene (6 bases). V gave up 2 bases and J gave up 4 bases, with 12 bases separating them. Germline V gene data show CDR1 as MNHEY and CDR2 as SVGAGI. The CDR3 runs to 15 residues. CDR3 sequence reads: CASSYLTGRYNEQFF. CDR3 nucleotides: TGTGCCAGCAGTTACCTGACAGGACGATACAATGAGCAGTTCTTC.

Only a few counts were recorded for this clonotype. V is TRBV25-1 and J is TRBJ2-1, with TRBD1 matching 7 bases. This CDR3 comprises 14 residues. Germline loops: CDR1 MGHDK, CDR2 SYGVNS. The junction had 6 bases not matched to a gene; V was cut back by 3 bases and J by 7 bases. The CDR3 nucleotides are TGTGCCAGCAGTGAGGGCAGGGGGACAAATGAGCAGTTCTTC. Translation gives CASSEGRGTNEQFF.

The chain carries TRBV5-6 and TRBJ1-2; maybe TRBD1 (5 bases). V gave up 0 bases and J gave up 4 bases, with 16 bases separating them. The germline CDR1 and CDR2 sequences are SGHDT and YYEEEE. This CDR3 has 16 amino acids. The CDR3 sequence: CASSLATGSRPYGYTF. The CDR3 DNA sequence: TGTGCCAGCAGCTTGGCCACAGGCTCCCGACCCTATGGCTACACCTTC.

CDR3 residues: CASRDRGPGAQYF. The CDR3 nucleotides read TGTGCCAGCAGAGACAGGGGGCCAGGCGCCCAGTACTTC. The chain joins TRBV12-3 or TRBV12-4 to TRBJ2-5; TRBD1 matches 10 bases. This CDR3 region has 13 residues. Losses at the gene ends were 6 bases for V and 9 bases for J; bases not matched to a gene: 7.

Only a few counts were recorded for this clonotype. V and J are TRBV7-3 and TRBJ2-3; TRBD2 matches at 9 bases. CDR1 and CDR2 (germline): SGHTA, FQGTGA. The CDR3 covers 16 residues. V dropped 0 bases and J dropped 5; count of bases not matched to a gene: 6. The CDR3 protein is CASSLTGGRARDTQYF. CDR3 nucleotides: TGTGCCAGCAGCTTAACCGGCGGGAGGGCCAGAGATACGCAGTATTTT.

This clonotype was detected a few times. The CDR3 nucleotides read TGTGCCAGTACCCCTAGCGGGGGCAGCACAGATACGCAGTATTTT. This sequence encodes CASTPSGGSTDTQYF. This chain joins TRBV19 and TRBJ2-3; 10 positions agree with TRBD2. CDR1 LNHDA and CDR2 SQIVND come from the germline V gene (reference sequence). Trimming removed 7 bases from V and 0 bases from J; junction bases left unmatched: 4. The CDR3 sequence is 15 residues long.

The CDR3 nucleotides read TGTGCCAGCAGTGAAAGTCTGGATTACAATGAGCAGTTCTTC. This encodes CASSESLDYNEQFF. This chain joins TRBV2 and TRBJ2-1, with D unresolved. CDR1 and CDR2 from the germline V gene are SNHLY and FYNNEI. This CDR3 is built from 14 residues. Trimming took 2 bases from V and 4 from J, leaving 9 bases between them.